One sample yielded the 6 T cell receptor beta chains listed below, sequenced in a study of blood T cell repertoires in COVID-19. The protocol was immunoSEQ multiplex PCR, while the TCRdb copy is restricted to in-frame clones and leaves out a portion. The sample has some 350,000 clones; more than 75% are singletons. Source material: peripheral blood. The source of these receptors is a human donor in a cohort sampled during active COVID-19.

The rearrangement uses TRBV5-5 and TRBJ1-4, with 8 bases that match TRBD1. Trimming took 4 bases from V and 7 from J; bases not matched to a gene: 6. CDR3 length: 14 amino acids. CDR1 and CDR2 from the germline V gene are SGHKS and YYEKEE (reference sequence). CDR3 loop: CASSNTGGGEKLFF. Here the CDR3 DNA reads TGTGCCAGCAGCAACACAGGGGGAGGTGAAAAACTGTTTTTT. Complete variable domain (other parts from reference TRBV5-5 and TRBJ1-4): DAGVTQSPTHLIKTRGQQVTLRCSPISGHKSVSWYQQVLGQGPQFIFQYYEKEERGRGNFPDRFSARQFPNYSSELNVNALLLGDSALYLCASSNTGGGEKLFFGSGTQLSVL.

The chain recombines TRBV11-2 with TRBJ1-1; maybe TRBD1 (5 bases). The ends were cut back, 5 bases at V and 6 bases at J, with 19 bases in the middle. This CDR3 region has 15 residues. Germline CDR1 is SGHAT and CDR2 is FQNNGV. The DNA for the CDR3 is TGTGCCAGCAGCAAGGAGGGGCCCAATAGAGCTGAAGCTTTCTTT. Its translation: CASSKEGPNRAEAFF.

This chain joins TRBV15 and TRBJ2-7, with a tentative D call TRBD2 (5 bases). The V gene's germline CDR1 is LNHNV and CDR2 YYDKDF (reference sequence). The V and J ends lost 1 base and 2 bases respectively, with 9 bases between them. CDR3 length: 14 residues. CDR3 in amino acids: CATSRADGTYEQYF. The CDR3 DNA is TGTGCCACCAGCAGAGCCGACGGGACCTACGAGCAGTACTTC. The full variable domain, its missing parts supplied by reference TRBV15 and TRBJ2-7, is DAMVIQNPRYQVTQFGKPVTLSCSQTLNHNVMYWYQQKSSQAPKLLFHYYDKDFNNEADTPDNFQSRRPNTSFCFLDIRSPGLGDTAMYLCATSRADGTYEQYFGPGTRLTVT.

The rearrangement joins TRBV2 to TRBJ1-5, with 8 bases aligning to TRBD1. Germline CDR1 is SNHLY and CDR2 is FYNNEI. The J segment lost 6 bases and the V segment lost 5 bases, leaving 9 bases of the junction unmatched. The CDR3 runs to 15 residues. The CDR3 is CASSLTGDFGQPQHF. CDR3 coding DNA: TGTGCCAGCAGTTTGACAGGGGATTTCGGTCAGCCCCAGCATTTT.

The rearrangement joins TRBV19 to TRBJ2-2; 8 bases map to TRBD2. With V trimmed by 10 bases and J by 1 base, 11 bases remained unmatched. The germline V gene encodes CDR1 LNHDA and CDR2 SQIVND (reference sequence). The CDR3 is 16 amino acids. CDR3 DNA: TGTGCCACCCGTAATCCGGGACTAGTGAACACCGGGGAGCTGTTTTTT. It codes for CATRNPGLVNTGELFF.

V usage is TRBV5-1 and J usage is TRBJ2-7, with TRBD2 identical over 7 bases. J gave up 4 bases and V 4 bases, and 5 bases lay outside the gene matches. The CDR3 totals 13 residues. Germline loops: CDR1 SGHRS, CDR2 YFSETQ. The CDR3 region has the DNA TGCGCCAGCAGCCCCGGGACTACTTACGAGCAGTACTTC. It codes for CASSPGTTYEQYF. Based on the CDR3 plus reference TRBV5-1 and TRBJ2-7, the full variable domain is KAGVTQTPRYLIKTRGQQVTLSCSPISGHRSVSWYQQTPGQGLQFLFEYFSETQRNKGNFPGRFSGRQFSNSRSEMNVSTLELGDSALYLCASSPGTTYEQYFGPGTRLTVT.